The next 25 T cell receptor beta chains were all read from a single sample in a study of Graves' ophthalmopathy and Graves' hyperthyroidism. RNA transcripts provided the template for amplifying TCR beta CDR3 regions. Second-round multiplex PCR came after a first-round RT-PCR that employed HTBI primers. One entry per CDR3 protein, called by TCRdb with MiXCR from the multiplex PCR reads. The repertoire consists of 40,000 to 50,000 distinct CDR3 sequences, with 40% to 65% occurring once and the leading ten covering around 19%. The sample consisted of peripheral blood. The receptor source for this set is an adult man with Graves' ophthalmopathy.

V usage is TRBV19 and J usage is TRBJ1-1; a possible D gene is TRBD1 (5 bases). Germline values: CDR1 LNHDA, CDR2 SQIVND (reference sequence). This CDR3 comprises 17 residues. Trimming pared 6 bases from V and 1 base from J, leaving 21 bases between. The CDR3 here is CASSNREKGIKNTEAFF. CDR3 nucleotides: TGTGCCAGTAGCAACCGAGAAAAGGGGATCAAGAACACTGAAGCTTTCTTT.

This clonotype was seen more than once but under ten times. Possible read error: a much larger clone is one base away. The genes are TRBV5-1 and TRBJ2-5; no clear D. Trimming shortened V by 0 bases and J by 8 bases, and 11 bases separated the two germline ends. The germline gives CDR1 SGHRS, CDR2 YFSETQ. The length of the CDR3 is 13 residues. The CDR3 DNA is TGCGCCAGCAGCTTGGGGTGTTCGTCCACCCAGTACTTC. Its protein product is CASSLGCSSTQYF.

The chain has TRBV24-1 and TRBJ2-7, with D perhaps TRBD1 (6 bases). Germline V gene lookup returns CDR1 KGHDR and CDR2 SFDVKD. With 6 bases removed from V and 13 bases from J, the gap between germline ends came to 21 bases. The CDR3 totals 13 residues. The chain's CDR3 is CATSSSGATTIYF. CDR3 coding DNA: TGTGCCACCAGTAGCTCAGGGGCCACCACGATATACTTC.

The chain combines TRBV2 with TRBJ2-3; 12 bases align to TRBD2. The CDR3 extends over 17 amino acids. Germline lookup yields CDR1 SNHLY and CDR2 FYNNEI. Unmatched junction bases numbered 10, after V lost 8 bases and J lost 1 base. For the CDR3, the DNA is TGTGCCAGCGGGGCTAGCGGGGGGGCCTTGGGCACAGATACGCAGTATTTT. Translated: CASGASGGALGTDTQYF.

This clonotype was observed many times. Just one base apart from a much larger clone, this may be a read error. The rearrangement uses TRBV20-1 and TRBJ2-5, with TRBD1 as a possible D gene (8 bases). V lost 0 bases, J lost 5 bases, and 22 bases lay in between. The germline gives CDR1 DFQATT, CDR2 SNEGSKA (reference sequence). The CDR3 has 17 amino acids. The CDR3 nucleotides read TGCAGTGCTAGAGACCGGACAGGGTTGAGGGGAGGGGAGACCCAGTACTTC. This translates into CSARDRTGLRGGETQYF.

The V call is TRBV7-8, the J call TRBJ2-3; 9 nucleotides agree with TRBD1. There are 15 residues in the CDR3. The germline CDR1 and CDR2 sequences are SGHVS and FQNEAQ. The ends lost 5 bases at V and 6 bases at J; junction bases unmatched: 9. CDR3 nucleotides: TGTGCCAGCAGCCAGGGGTACAGGGGGCGTGATACGCAGTATTTT. Translated: CASSQGYRGRDTQYF.

In the case of this clonotype: The junction departs from the called germline gene at one end, perhaps through a read error. The rearrangement uses TRBV2 and TRBJ1-1; D is uncertain. This CDR3 comprises 15 residues. Germline CDR1 and CDR2: SNHLY and FYNNEI. CDR3 region: CACSEARGVNTEAFF. The CDR3 bases are TGTGCCTGCAGCGAGGCCAGAGGAGTAAACACTGAAGCTTTCTTT.

This clonotype was counted between two and nine times. One end of the junction varies from germline; a read error may be responsible. The rearrangement joins TRBV7-9 to TRBJ2-5; D may correspond to TRBD1 or TRBD2 (6 bases each). This CDR3 is built from 15 residues. CDR1 is SEHNR, CDR2 FQNEAQ, per germline (reference sequence). Here the CDR3 reads CASSLAPGAEETQYF. The CDR3 DNA follows: TGTGCTAGCAGCTTAGCTCCGGGGGCGGAAGAGACCCAGTACTTC. The full variable domain, its missing parts supplied by reference TRBV7-9 and TRBJ2-5, is DTGVSQNPRHKITKRGQNVTFRCDPISEHNRLYWYRQTLGQGPEFLTYFQNEAQLEKSRLLSDRFSAERPKGSFSTLEIQRTEQGDSAMYLCASSLAPGAEETQYFGPGTRLLVL.

Regarding this clonotype: The CDR3 end shows no conserved phenylalanine or tryptophan, and so a read error is likely. The limits of the CDR3 on the DNA are not certain, so only TCRdb's listed CDR3 is given. V gene TRBV14 combines with J gene TRBJ2-1; the table's D call of TRBD2 was not tested on the DNA. The CDR3 extends over 18 residues, inclusive of both ends. In germline, CDR1 is SGHDN, CDR2 FVKESK. CDR3 protein: CASSQLGLAGEAPTMSSC.

The chain joins TRBV10-3 to TRBJ2-5; TRBD2 matches at 10 bases. The CDR3 contains 13 residues. CDR1 is ENHRY, CDR2 SYGVKD, per germline. Trimming at V came to 6 bases and at J to 5 bases, leaving 3 bases not matched to a gene. In DNA, the CDR3 is TGTGCCATCAGCAGCGGGGGGGCGGAGACCCAGTACTTC. Its translation: CAISSGGAETQYF.

The chain links TRBV6-5 to TRBJ2-5; perhaps TRBD2 as D (5 bases). The germline CDR1 and CDR2 sequences are MNHEY and SVGAGI. CDR3 length: 11 amino acids. V lost 5 bases and J 7 bases, leaving 8 bases between the germline ends. The CDR3 protein is CASSGSGTQYF. The CDR3 region has the DNA TGTGCCAGCAGTGGAAGCGGGACCCAGTACTTC.

For this clonotype: This CDR3 fails to terminate in the conserved phenylalanine or tryptophan, so it likely reflects a read error. This rearrangement joins TRBV9 to TRBJ2-7; unclear D gene. Per the germline V gene, CDR1 is SGDLS and CDR2 is YYNGEE. V lost 4 bases and J lost 1, with 12 bases in between. The CDR3 has 14 residues. The CDR3 sequence is CASSQAVGSYEQYC. DNA of the CDR3: TGTGCCAGCAGCCAAGCAGTGGGTTCCTACGAGCAGTACTGC.

This clonotype was seen ten or more times. The chain uses TRBV6-1 and TRBJ2-7; D may be TRBD2 (5 bases). This CDR3 comprises 11 residues. CDR1 is MNHNS, CDR2 SASEGT, per germline. V was trimmed by 7 bases and J by 6 bases, leaving 10 bases between them. The DNA of the CDR3 is TGTGCCAGCACCGGGGTGGGCGAGCAGTACTTC. It yields the protein CASTGVGEQYF.

This clonotype was seen once. A junction end diverges from the germline sequence, so it may reflect a read error. The chain links TRBV9 to TRBJ2-1, with D possibly matching TRBD1 (6 bases). The V gene's germline CDR1 is SGDLS and CDR2 YYNGEE. The CDR3 loop spans 14 amino acids. The CDR3 sequence is CTSSVQGTNNEQFF. CDR3 bases: TGTACCAGCAGCGTACAGGGCACCAACAATGAGCAGTTCTTC.

This clonotype appeared a few times. The chain is built from TRBV7-2 and TRBJ2-5, with D hard to call. The length of the CDR3 is 12 residues. Germline V CDR1 and CDR2: SGHTA, FQGNSA. Trimming removed 1 base at V and 8 bases at J, with 8 bases between. The CDR3 reads CASSLDHGTQYF. The CDR3 DNA reads TGTGCCAGCAGCTTAGATCACGGAACCCAGTACTTC. Full variable domain (rest looked up from reference TRBV7-2 and TRBJ2-5): GAGVSQSPSNKVTEKGKDVELRCDPISGHTALYWYRQSLGQGLEFLIYFQGNSAPDKSGLPSDRFSAERTGGSVSTLTIQRTQQEDSAVYLCASSLDHGTQYFGPGTRLLVL.

This clonotype was counted only a few times. This may come from a read error, since a much larger clone is one base off. The conserved phenylalanine or tryptophan normally closing the CDR3 is absent here, so this likely arose from a read error. The chain couples TRBV6-5 to TRBJ1-1; 7 bases are a match to TRBD1. Per germline, CDR1 MNHEY and CDR2 SVGAGI. The CDR3 has 14 amino acids. V trimming: 8 bases; J trimming: 2 bases; junction bases outside the gene matches: 8. In DNA, the CDR3 is TGTGCCAGCTCCCAGGGGGGGTTCAACACTGAAGCTTTCATT. Its translation is CASSQGGFNTEAFI.

This clonotype was detected many times. The chain has TRBV20-1 and TRBJ1-2, with D unresolved. Germline V gene data show CDR1 as DFQATT and CDR2 as SNEGSKA (reference sequence). The CDR3 runs to 15 residues. V lost 6 bases and J lost 7, with 24 bases in between. Here the CDR3 reads CSATRPDGTYGGYTF. In DNA form, the CDR3 reads TGCAGTGCAACCCGCCCCGACGGAACCTATGGTGGCTACACCTTC.

In regard to this clonotype: Because the CDR3 is missing its conserved closing phenylalanine or tryptophan, this is likely a read error. It is unclear where the CDR3 begins or ends on the DNA, so no DNA is shown, and the CDR3 is as TCRdb lists it. The rearrangement joins TRBV2 to TRBJ2-1; TRBD2 is the table's D call and was not checked against the DNA. The CDR3 is made up of 13 amino acids, end residues included. Germline V CDR1 and CDR2: SNHLY, FYNNEI. This CDR3 reads CASSRRELSEKFL.

This clonotype was seen only a few times. V is TRBV11-2 and J is TRBJ1-2, with D possibly TRBD1 on 5 matching bases. The germline V and J ends were trimmed by 7 bases and 8 bases, with 17 bases remaining between them. Germline V lookup: CDR1 SGHAT, CDR2 FQNNGV. The CDR3 runs 13 residues. This chain's CDR3 is CASTISGGCGYTF. The CDR3 nucleotides read TGTGCCAGCACCATCTCCGGGGGTTGCGGCTACACCTTC.

This chain connects TRBV5-8 to TRBJ2-5; D may be TRBD1 or TRBD2 (5 bases each). The assigned J gene may be wrong: the sequence end matches TRBJ2-1 better. CDR1 and CDR2 (germline): SGHTS, YDEGEE. This CDR3 has 16 amino acids. Here the CDR3 DNA reads TGTGCCAGCAGCCAAGTAGGTTGGGGGTCAGGCGATGAGCAGTTCTTC. As protein: CASSQVGWGSGDEQFF.

Notes on this clonotype: Compared with germline, one end of the junction differs, possibly owing to a read error. The chain joins TRBV7-4 to TRBJ1-6; D remains ambiguous. Germline V gene lookup returns CDR1 SGHVT and CDR2 SQSDAQ. The CDR3 contains 15 residues. In DNA, the CDR3 is TGTGCCAGCAGCCAAGATCAGAGGGAGAATTCACTCCTCCACTTT. It specifies CASSQDQRENSLLHF.

This clonotype has ten or more counts. The chain combines TRBV20-1 with TRBJ2-3; 11 bases map to TRBD2. The CDR3 consists of 16 residues. The germline gives CDR1 DFQATT, CDR2 SNEGSKA (reference sequence). Trimming cost V 4 bases and J 5 bases; bases outside gene matches: 11. CDR3 sequence reads: CSATVGGSGRGDTQYF. CDR3 DNA sequence: TGCAGTGCTACCGTAGGCGGTAGCGGGAGGGGAGATACGCAGTATTTT.

This clonotype was seen ten or more times. The V and J genes are TRBV5-8 and TRBJ1-2, with D perhaps matching TRBD1 (5 bases). Germline CDR1 is SGHTS and CDR2 is YDEGEE. The CDR3 runs to 15 residues. V lost 4 bases to trimming and J lost 0 bases, with 13 bases between them. The CDR3 protein is CASSRQLTANYGYTF. In DNA form, the CDR3 reads TGTGCCAGCAGCCGACAGTTGACAGCTAACTATGGCTACACCTTC.

The chain joins TRBV20-1 to TRBJ2-7; 8 positions agree with TRBD2. This CDR3 comprises 12 residues. The V gene end was trimmed by 3 bases and the J gene end by 9 bases; junction bases not matched to a gene: 7. The germline gives CDR1 DFQATT, CDR2 SNEGSKA (reference sequence). As DNA, the CDR3 is TGCAGTGCTAGGCGGGGACTAGACACGCAGTACGTC. Its translation is CSARRGLDTQYV.

To note about this clonotype: One end of the junction is discordant with germline, which a read error may explain. V usage is TRBV7-2 and J usage is TRBJ2-3; 7 bases fit TRBD2. The length of the CDR3 is 14 residues. Germline V CDR1 and CDR2: SGHTA, FQGNSA. CDR3 coding DNA: TGTGCCAGCAGCCCTAGCGGTAGCACAAATACGCAGTATTTT. Its translation: CASSPSGSTNTQYF.